The source of this T cell receptor beta chain is a study of response to subunit inactivated influenza vaccine (dated by TCRdb to 2016 to 2019). For the study in its entirety: To follow how T cells responded to a trivalent subunit inactivated influenza vaccine, the researchers relied on deep quantitative profiling of the T cell receptor repertoire.

General findings and caveats noted by the study authors: It was suggested by the authors that each seasonal influenza vaccination may recruit only a limited number of new T cells.

V loses 6 bases, J loses 7 bases, and the germline ends lie 10 bases apart. The CDR3 measures 12 amino acids from cysteine to phenylalanine. Only CDR3 DNA remains: 36 bases, in frame from the first base. CDR1 is given as MDHEN and CDR2 as SYDVKM, both from the germline V gene. Turning to this clonotype: The specificity of this receptor is unknown. No clone much larger than this one lies a single base away; base qualities are absent.

The library came from RT-PCR. Instrument used: Illumina HiSeq 2500. TCRdb's own reprocessing of the public reads used fastp at Q25 and MiXCR and kept productive beta chains. CDR3 protein duplicates are merged, each entry listing the most common genes and DNA. Counted in this sample were about 570,000 distinct CDR3 sequences; 10% to 15% of them appeared once. The leading ten clones occupy roughly a tenth of the sample. This sequence uses TRBV28 and TRBJ2-4; the D gene cannot be resolved reliably. The receptor was derived from a man aged 50 to 60 who received an inactivated influenza vaccine. Donor details come from another sample of the same person, matched by shared clones. The sequenced sample was PBMCs from blood, obtained on the day of vaccination. CDR3 reads: CASSFERNIQYF. The DNA reads TGTGCCAGCAGCTTCGAGAGGAACATTCAGTACTTC. The variable domain in full, with residues beyond the CDR3 obtained from the reference TRBV28 and TRBJ2-4 genes, is DVKVTQSSRYLVKRTGEKVFLECVQDMDHENMFWYRQDPGLGLRLIYFSYDVKMKEKGDIPEGYSVSREKKERFSLILESASTNQTSMYLCASSFERNIQYFGAGTRLSVL.